This TCR beta chain is drawn from a study of regulatory T cells in long-lasting Graves disease (dated by TCRdb to the early 2020s). General notes on the study: Persistent Graves' disease was defined as persistently positive TSH receptor autoantibodies together with antithyroid drug treatment for over 5 years. On average, persistent Graves' disease patients in the clinical cohort had been on antithyroid drugs for approximately ten years. TCR sequencing covered 13 persistent and approximately 20 newly diagnosed Graves' disease patients, around 35 samples in total. The study took place in China and was registered as a clinical trial. Patients with persistent Graves' disease were compared with patients with newly diagnosed Graves' disease using TCR sequencing and RNA sequencing of peripheral blood. General study outcomes and caveats: Peripheral blood alone was examined, since thyroid tissue, which constituted the primary lesion, could not be accessed. The small sample size was acknowledged by the authors as a limitation that may reduce accuracy. A larger number of public clonotypes was shared among persistent patients (more than 2,500) than among newly diagnosed patients (around 870). TRBV28, TRBJ1-2 and TRBJ2-5 were preferentially used in persistent disease, while TRBV20-1 and TRBJ2-1 were favored in newly diagnosed disease. Compared with newly diagnosed patients, patients with persistent Graves' disease had lower TCR Shannon entropy and fewer highly expanded clones, which suggests clonal expansion. Only the TCR beta chain was sequenced and analyzed.

This clonotype was counted ten times or more. This receptor's antigen is unknown. The sample holds no much larger clone one base away, and base qualities are not on file. The protocol used for the library was multiplex PCR. The data were produced on an Illumina HiSeq 4000. iRepertoire HTBI primers and Arm-PCR amplification of CDR3 regions were used to construct TCR beta libraries. PCR products were gel purified before sequencing. Under the source paper's analysis protocol: A total of 62 TRBV and 14 TRBJ segments were identified across samples and were used for gene usage analysis of CDR3 amino acid clonotypes. COPE and FqMerger were used to merge filtered high-quality paired reads into contigs. BLAST was used to align contigs to IMGT TRBV, TRBD and TRBJ reference genes, and CDR3 was defined according to IMGT. Any clonotype with a frequency above 0.1% was counted as a highly expanded clone. Shannon entropy was used to measure repertoire diversity, and the Gini coefficient was used to measure V-J evenness. Public clonotypes were defined as clonotypes shared by more than one individual. TCRdb ran its own pipeline on the public reads, namely fastp trimming at Q25 and MiXCR clone calling, and kept in-frame beta chains. Rows with one shared CDR3 protein collapse into an entry with the most common genes and DNA. It is TCRdb's table, rather than the study itself, that gives the V and J calls and clone size. The sample records about 290,000 distinct CDR3 sequences, 20% to 25% of which are singletons. Roughly three fifths of the sample belongs to the ten largest clones.

From the germline V gene, CDR1 is ENHRY and CDR2 is SYGVKD. V loses 2 bases of germline sequence and J loses 4 bases, and the interval between the two ends is 9 bases. Taken from cysteine to phenylalanine, the CDR3 has 14 residues. Only the CDR3 DNA stays, 42 bases, in frame from base 1. This specimen's time point label, interpreted: persistent/refractory GD, antithyroid drugs over 5 years with positive TRAb. RNA was extracted from PBMCs in TRIzol for both TCR sequencing and RNA sequencing. The diagnosis of Graves' disease was made according to American Thyroid Association guidelines. Recruitment of patients was carried out at an endocrinology department in Xi'an, China. Each patient gave 8.5 to 9.5 milliliters of peripheral blood, collected in an EDTA anticoagulant tube. PBMCs were isolated by Ficoll Paque Plus density gradient separation without further T cell sorting. RNA quality was checked with an Agilent 2100 Bioanalyzer and agarose gel, and concentration with a NanoDrop 2000.

The chain is assembled from TRBV10-3 and TRBJ2-1; tentative D gene TRBD1, with 5 bases matching. This TCR came from a female donor with Graves disease. The sample in question was peripheral blood mononuclear cells (PBMCs), obtained when the disease was refractory, from a patient treated with antithyroid drugs. The DNA sequence follows: TGTGCCATCAGTGAGAGTCAGGGTTACAATGAGCAGTTCTTC. This gives the protein CAISESQGYNEQFF.